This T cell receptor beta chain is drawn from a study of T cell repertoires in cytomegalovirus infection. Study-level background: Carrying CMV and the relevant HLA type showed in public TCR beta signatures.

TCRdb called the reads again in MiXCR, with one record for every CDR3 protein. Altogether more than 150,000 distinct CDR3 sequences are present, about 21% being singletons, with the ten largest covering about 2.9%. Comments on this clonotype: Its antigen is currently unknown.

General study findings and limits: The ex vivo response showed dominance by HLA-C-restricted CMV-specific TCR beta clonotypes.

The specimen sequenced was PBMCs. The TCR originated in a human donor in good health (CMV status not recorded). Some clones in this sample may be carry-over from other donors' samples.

CDR3: CAISGGGSKSYEQYF. The CDR3, as DNA: TGTGCCATCAGTGGGGGCGGGAGTAAATCCTACGAGCAGTACTTC. This chain connects TRBV10-3 to TRBJ2-7; 7 bases align to TRBD2. Germline CDR1 is ENHRY and CDR2 is SYGVKD. J gave up 1 base and V 4 bases, and 7 bases lay outside the gene matches. This CDR3 contains 15 residues.